The 7 T cell receptor beta chains below all came from one sample that was sequenced in a study of cytomegalovirus exposure and HLA in healthy donors. The PCR employed 60 Vbeta primers together with 13 Jbeta primers. Some clones are missing from TCRdb's copy, which holds only in-frame ones; the method was immunoSEQ multiplex PCR. The sample gives approximately 150,000 clones, less than 80% of which show up once; 4.3% is in the top ten. What was sequenced was PBMCs. Receptor source: a middle-aged man in good health and CMV-seronegative.

J is TRBJ1-4 and V is TRBV4-1; 7 nucleotides line up with TRBD1. Trimming at V came to 2 bases and at J to 8 bases, leaving 14 bases not matched to a gene. CDR3 length equals 17 residues. Germline CDR1 and CDR2: MGHRA and YSYEKL. The CDR3 sequence: CASSQNPDRVGGEKLFF. CDR3 DNA sequence: TGCGCCAGCAGCCAAAACCCAGACAGGGTTGGAGGAGAAAAACTGTTTTTT.

This chain connects TRBV4-3 to TRBJ2-7; 10 bases fit TRBD1. V was pared by 4 bases and J by 3 bases, with 3 bases of the junction left unmatched. Germline CDR1 reads LGHNA; CDR2 reads YSLEER. The CDR3 is 14 amino acids. As DNA, the CDR3 is TGCGCCAGCAGCCCAGGGACAGGGGACTACGAGCAGTACTTC. Translating gives CASSPGTGDYEQYF.

This clone was counted a few times. This rearrangement joins TRBV6-1 to TRBJ2-5, with D possibly matching TRBD2 (6 bases). The CDR3 consists of 13 residues. V lost 7 bases and J lost 2, with 11 bases in between. Germline-derived CDR1 and CDR2 are MNHNS and SASEGT. CDR3 amino acids: CASNGGAQETQYF. CDR3 sequence (DNA): TGTGCCAGCAACGGCGGGGCACAAGAGACCCAGTACTTC.

This rearrangement joins TRBV5-4 to TRBJ2-1; TRBD1 might be the D (5 bases). The CDR3 totals 12 residues. Germline loops: CDR1 SGHNT, CDR2 YYREEE (reference sequence). Deletions cut 7 bases from V and 6 bases from J, with 11 bases between. The CDR3 sequence is CASRSGLNEQFF. CDR3 nucleotide sequence: TGTGCCAGCCGATCAGGGCTCAATGAGCAGTTCTTC.

V gene TRBV28 combines with J gene TRBJ1-6; D is unresolved. V lost 7 bases, J lost 13 bases, and 20 bases lay in between. This CDR3 comprises 14 residues. The germline CDR1 and CDR2 sequences are MDHEN and SYDVKM. In nucleotides, the CDR3 is TGTGCCAGCACCCCGTGGGGAGGTCTTGGTCCCCTCCACTTT. This sequence encodes CASTPWGGLGPLHF.

This clone was recorded once. The V and J genes are TRBV28 and TRBJ1-1; 7 nucleotides match TRBD1. This CDR3 spans 17 amino acids. J gave up 1 base and V 5 bases, and 13 bases lay outside the gene matches. Germline V gene lookup returns CDR1 MDHEN and CDR2 SYDVKM. CDR3 sequence reads: CASSDPGRGAANTEAFF. The CDR3, as DNA: TGTGCCAGCAGTGATCCAGGCAGGGGGGCGGCGAACACTGAAGCTTTCTTT.

V gene TRBV10-2 combines with J gene TRBJ2-5, with TRBD1 matching over 7 bases. The J call may be faulty, since TRBJ2-7 better matches the DNA end. This CDR3 has 14 residues. Germline CDR1 reads WSHSY; CDR2 reads SAAADI. This CDR3 is CASSEAGGPYEQYF. In DNA form, the CDR3 reads TGCGCCAGCAGTGAGGCAGGGGGACCCTACGAGCAGTACTTC.